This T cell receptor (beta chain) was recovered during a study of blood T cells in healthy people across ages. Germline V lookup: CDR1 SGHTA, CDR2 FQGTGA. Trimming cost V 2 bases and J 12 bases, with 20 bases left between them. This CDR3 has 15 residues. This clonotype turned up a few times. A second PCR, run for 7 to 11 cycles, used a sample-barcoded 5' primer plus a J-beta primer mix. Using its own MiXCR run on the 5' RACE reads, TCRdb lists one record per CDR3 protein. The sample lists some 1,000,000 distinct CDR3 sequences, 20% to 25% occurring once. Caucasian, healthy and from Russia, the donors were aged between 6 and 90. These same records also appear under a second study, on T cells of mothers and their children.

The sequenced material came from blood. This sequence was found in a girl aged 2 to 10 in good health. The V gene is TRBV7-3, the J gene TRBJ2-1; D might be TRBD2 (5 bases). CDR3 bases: TGTGCCAGCAGCTTAGGGCTAGCCGGGGAATGGGGGCAGTTCTTC. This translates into CASSLGLAGEWGQFF.